One and the same sample provided the 8 T cell receptor beta chains below, sequenced in a study of metastatic and nonmetastatic thyroid tumors. TCRdb re-called the PCR reads with MiXCR. Among 13,000 or so clones, around a quarter were seen once, and the ten largest hold around a sixth. Thyroid surgery was preceded by no treatment in any patient. The sample comprised tumor tissue. The receptors come from a female donor with papillary thyroid cancer or a benign thyroid nodule (not recorded which). Some clones in this sample may be carry-over from other donors' samples.

There are many counts of this clone. V is TRBV28 and J is TRBJ2-5; no clear D. CDR1 is MDHEN and CDR2 is SYDVKM in the germline V gene. The length of the CDR3 is 12 residues. The germline V and J ends were trimmed by 2 bases and 2 bases, with 3 bases remaining between them. The CDR3 loop reads CASSLLQETQYF. For the CDR3, the DNA is TGTGCCAGCAGTTTACTGCAAGAGACCCAGTACTTC.

A remark on this clone: The germline gene is not matched at one end of the junction; a read error may be the cause. The chain recombines TRBV7-8 with TRBJ2-5; 8 positions agree with TRBD1. The CDR3 length is 13 residues. From germline, CDR1 is SGHVS and CDR2 FQNEAQ. Here the CDR3 reads CASSYRGYESQYF. As DNA, the CDR3 is TGTGCCAGCAGCTACAGGGGGTACGAGAGCCAGTACTTC.

Many counts were recorded for this clone. The rearrangement uses TRBV7-9 and TRBJ1-4, with 7 nucleotides matching TRBD1. Germline V lookup: CDR1 SEHNR, CDR2 FQNEAQ (reference sequence). Unmatched junction bases numbered 11, after V lost 5 bases and J lost 8 bases. The CDR3 spans 15 residues. The chain's CDR3 is CASSTGQDGWEKLFF. CDR3 DNA: TGTGCCAGCAGCACCGGACAGGACGGGTGGGAAAAACTGTTTTTT.

The CDR3 DNA follows: TGTGCCAGCAGCCACGTTTTCTACGAGCAGTACTTC. This sequence encodes CASSHVFYEQYF. V is TRBV28 and J is TRBJ2-7; D gene uncertain. In germline, CDR1 is MDHEN, CDR2 SYDVKM. V lost 6 bases, J lost 3 bases, and 9 bases lay in between. CDR3 length: 12 amino acids.

This chain links TRBV9 with TRBJ2-1, with 12 bases matching TRBD2. The length of the CDR3 is 14 residues. V lost 4 bases to trimming and J lost 9 bases; unmatched junction nucleotides: 5. The germline gives CDR1 SGDLS, CDR2 YYNGEE. CDR3 loop: CASSPTSGSFEQFF. The CDR3 nucleotides are TGTGCCAGCAGCCCGACTAGCGGGAGTTTTGAGCAGTTCTTC.

The rearrangement links TRBV11-2 to TRBJ2-1; 14 nucleotides match TRBD2. CDR3 length equals 16 residues. Per germline, CDR1 SGHAT and CDR2 FQNNGV. V shed 5 bases, J shed 10 bases, and the junction held 10 bases outside the gene matches. The CDR3 DNA follows: TGTGCCAGCAGCCCCGTGGGACTAGCGGGAGTTCGGGAGCAGTTCTTC. As protein: CASSPVGLAGVREQFF.

This clone has a handful of counts. This rearrangement joins TRBV7-8 to TRBJ1-1; no clear D. The CDR3 covers 12 residues. V was shortened by 5 bases and J by 5 bases, with 9 bases between the two germline ends. From germline, CDR1 is SGHVS and CDR2 FQNEAQ. DNA for the CDR3: TGTGCCAGCAGCGGGGTAGGGACTGAAGCTTTCTTT. As protein: CASSGVGTEAFF.

J is TRBJ2-2 and V is TRBV19; TRBD2 matches 10 bases. V was clipped by 7 bases and J by 3 bases; unmatched bases: 8. Germline V gene sequence: CDR1 LNHDA, CDR2 SQIVND (reference sequence). This CDR3 is 16 amino acids long. CDR3 coding DNA: TGTGCCAGTACCATACTAGCGGGATCGTACACCGGGGAGCTGTTTTTT. It is translated as CASTILAGSYTGELFF.